This T cell receptor beta chain appears in the sequencing data of a study of T cell responses to AZD1222 COVID-19 vaccine. General study points: Sampling that yielded the repertoires occurred only after the peak T cell response. Spike-specific TCR breadth rose after two AZD1222 doses, and depth rose as well. Reports indicate that nearly half of spike-specific TCRs are directed at unmutated variant regions.

TCRdb keeps only in-frame clones here, not all; method: immunoSEQ multiplex PCR. The sample has tens of thousands of clones; more than 85% are singletons. Worth noting for this clone: The antigen is not known.

CDR1 and CDR2 from the germline V gene are MNHEY and SMNVEV (reference sequence). The CDR3 covers 17 residues. The ends were cut back, 5 bases at V and 0 bases at J, with 14 bases in the middle. V and J are TRBV27 and TRBJ2-6, with D hard to call. The source of this sequence is an adult in good health. Sequenced material: peripheral blood, taken on day 0 of AZD1222 vaccination. CDR3 sequence (DNA): TGTGCCAGCAGTAGCCCATATTCTTTCTCTGGGGCCAACGTCCTGACTTTC. Encoded protein: CASSSPYSFSGANVLTF.